This paragraph reports one T cell receptor (beta chain). The data were obtained in a study of cytomegalovirus exposure and HLA in healthy donors. 60 Vbeta and 13 Jbeta primers were used in PCR. This table comes from immunoSEQ multiplex PCR, and its TCRdb copy is limited to in-frame clones, with some not included. The sample consists of 100,000 to 150,000 clones, about four fifths of them appearing once. Per germline, CDR1 MDHEN and CDR2 SYDVKM. Trimming took off 5 bases at V and 16 bases at J, with 15 bases between the two ends. The CDR3 is 12 residues long. The source is a woman aged 60-75 years in good health and CMV-seropositive. The sample was PBMCs. This chain uses TRBV28 with TRBJ1-6, with no clear D. CDR3 in amino acids: CASSIGLAGLHF. The DNA for the CDR3 is TGTGCCAGCAGTATCGGACTGGCTGGACTCCACTTT.